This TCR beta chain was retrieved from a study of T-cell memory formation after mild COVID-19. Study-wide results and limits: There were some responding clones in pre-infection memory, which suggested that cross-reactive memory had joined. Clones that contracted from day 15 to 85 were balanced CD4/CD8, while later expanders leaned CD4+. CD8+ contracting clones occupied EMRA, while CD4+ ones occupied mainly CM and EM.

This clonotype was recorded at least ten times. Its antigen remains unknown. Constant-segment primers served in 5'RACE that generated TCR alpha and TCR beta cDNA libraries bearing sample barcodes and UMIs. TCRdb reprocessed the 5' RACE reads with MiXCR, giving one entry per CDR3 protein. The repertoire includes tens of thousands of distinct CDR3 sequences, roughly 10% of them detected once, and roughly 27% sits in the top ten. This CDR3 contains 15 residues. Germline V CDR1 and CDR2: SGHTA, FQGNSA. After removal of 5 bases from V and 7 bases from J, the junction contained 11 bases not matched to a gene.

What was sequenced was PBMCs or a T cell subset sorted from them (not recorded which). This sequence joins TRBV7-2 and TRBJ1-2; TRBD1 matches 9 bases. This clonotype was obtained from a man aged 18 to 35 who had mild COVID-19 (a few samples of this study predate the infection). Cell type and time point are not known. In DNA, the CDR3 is TGTGCCAGCAGCATAACCGGGACAGGGTCAAGTGGCTACACCTTC. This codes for CASSITGTGSSGYTF.